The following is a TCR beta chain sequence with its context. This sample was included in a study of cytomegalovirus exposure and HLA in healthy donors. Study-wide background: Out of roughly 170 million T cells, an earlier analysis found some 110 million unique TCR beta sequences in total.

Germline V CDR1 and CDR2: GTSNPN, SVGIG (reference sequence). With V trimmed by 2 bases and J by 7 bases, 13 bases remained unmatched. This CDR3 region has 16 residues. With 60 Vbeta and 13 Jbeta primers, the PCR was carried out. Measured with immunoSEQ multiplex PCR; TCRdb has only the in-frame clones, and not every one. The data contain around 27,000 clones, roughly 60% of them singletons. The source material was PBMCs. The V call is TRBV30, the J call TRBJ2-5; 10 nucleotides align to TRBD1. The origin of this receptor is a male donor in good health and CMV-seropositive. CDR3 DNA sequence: TGTGCCTGGAGTACTCTCACAGGGACAGGGGTCGGGACCCAGTACTTC. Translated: CAWSTLTGTGVGTQYF.